These T cell receptor beta chains were read from a single sample in a study of blood T cell repertoires in COVID-19. The assay was immunoSEQ multiplex PCR, and TCRdb's table has in-frame clones only and misses some. In the table there are over 200,000 clones, over 75% of which are singletons. Sequenced: peripheral blood. These TCRs come from a woman aged 35 to 49 with acute or convalescent COVID-19. The CDR3 runs from the conserved cysteine through the conserved F or W. Each record gives: CDR3 protein, CDR3 DNA, J gene, D gene, V gene, clone size. A D gene is named only where the DNA matches it firmly. Expanded clones are given a class, and other clones once, few, many or no size at all.

CASSYGTVNYGYTF TGTGCCAGCAGCTACGGGACAGTAAACTATGGCTACACCTTC TRBJ1-2 TRBD1 TRBV5-6 -
CASSREIGQLNSEQFF TGCGCCAGCAGCCGTGAAATTGGACAGCTCAATTCCGAGCAGTTCTTC TRBJ2-1 - TRBV5-1 -
CASSLSRTAAGNTEAFF TGTGCCAGCAGTTTATCCCGGACAGCAGCTGGGAACACTGAAGCTTTCTTT TRBJ1-1 - TRBV28 -
CTSSPGLAGGVNEQFF TGCACCAGCAGCCCCGGACTAGCGGGGGGCGTGAATGAGCAGTTCTTC TRBJ2-1 - TRBV1 -
CASSLEQGGTQYF TGCGCCAGCAGCTTGGAACAGGGTGGAACCCAGTACTTC TRBJ2-5 - TRBV5-1 once
CASSRGQGARRGYTF TGCGCCAGCAGCCGAGGACAGGGGGCGCGACGTGGCTACACCTTC TRBJ1-2 TRBD1 TRBV4-1 -
CAWTRSGTREETQYF TGTGCCTGGACAAGGTCGGGCACAAGGGAGGAGACCCAGTACTTC TRBJ2-5 - TRBV30 once
CASSFGGRELFF TGTGCCAGCAGCTTTGGGGGGAGGGAGCTGTTTTTT TRBJ2-2 - TRBV7-2 -
CASNYRGSETQYF TGTGCCAGTAATTACAGGGGTTCGGAGACCCAGTACTTC TRBJ2-5 TRBD1 TRBV19 -
CASSNRVYGYTF TGTGCCAGCTCAAACAGGGTCTATGGCTACACCTTC TRBJ1-2 - TRBV18 -
CASRLQGANEKLFF TGTGCCAGCAGACTACAGGGGGCTAATGAAAAACTGTTTTTT TRBJ1-4 TRBD1 TRBV27 -
CASSYGEGGTYGYTF TGTGCCAGCAGTTACGGGGAGGGTGGGACCTATGGCTACACCTTC TRBJ1-2 - TRBV6-6 -
CATNRGNTEAFF TGTGCCACCAATCGGGGGAACACTGAAGCTTTCTTT TRBJ1-1 - TRBV24-1 -
CASSGAGTQYF TGCGCCAGCAGCGGCGCGGGGACCCAGTACTTC TRBJ2-5 - TRBV5-1 -
CASSSRPGTGMITEAFF TGTGCCAGCAGCTCCCGCCCCGGGACAGGGATGATCACTGAAGCTTTCTTT TRBJ1-1 TRBD1 TRBV7-6 -
CASPRGPNYGYTF TGTGCCAGCCCCAGGGGACCTAACTATGGCTACACCTTC TRBJ1-2 - TRBV6-6 -
CASSPPQGITEAFF TGTGCCAGCAGCCCACCCCAGGGAATTACTGAAGCTTTCTTT TRBJ1-1 - TRBV7-9 -
CASSLGSRGRGEQFF TGTGCCAGCAGCTTAGGATCCAGGGGGCGAGGGGAGCAGTTCTTC TRBJ2-1 TRBD1 TRBV7-2 -
CSVSPTEAFF TGCAGCGTATCTCCCACTGAAGCTTTCTTT TRBJ1-1 - TRBV29-1 once
CSASEGGGALNEQFF TGCAGTGCTAGTGAGGGCGGGGGGGCCCTCAATGAGCAGTTCTTC TRBJ2-1 TRBD2 TRBV20-1 -
CASSLGTGPLYGYTF TGTGCCAGCAGCTTAGGGACAGGCCCCCTCTATGGCTACACCTTC TRBJ1-2 TRBD1 TRBV11-2 -
CASSGQGNQPQHF TGTGCCAGCTCAGGGCAGGGCAATCAGCCCCAGCATTTT TRBJ1-5 - TRBV18 -
CASSRNDRDYGYTF TGTGCCAGCAGCCGCAATGACAGGGACTATGGCTACACCTTC TRBJ1-2 TRBD1 TRBV5-4 -
CASSPLQGAAYGYTF TGTGCCAGCAGCCCCTTACAGGGCGCAGCCTATGGCTACACCTTC TRBJ1-2 - TRBV14 -
CASQDRWNSPLHF TGTGCCAGCCAAGACAGGTGGAATTCACCCCTCCACTTT TRBJ1-6 - TRBV2 -
CASSLGTGGAIYNEQFF TGTGCCAGCAGTCTAGGGACAGGGGGCGCGATCTACAATGAGCAGTTCTTC TRBJ2-1 TRBD1 TRBV27 -
CASSIGTGGETQYF TGTGCCAGCAGCATAGGGACAGGGGGAGAGACCCAGTACTTC TRBJ2-5 TRBD1 TRBV9 -
CATSDPSAGASYNEQFF TGTGCCACCAGTGACCCGTCCGCGGGGGCCTCCTACAATGAGCAGTTCTTC TRBJ2-1 - TRBV24-1 -
CASSAEGMRGTGELFF TGTGCCAGCAGTGCCGAGGGAATGCGGGGGACCGGGGAGCTGTTTTTT TRBJ2-2 TRBD2 TRBV6-1 -
CASATGTGGQPQHF TGTGCCAGCGCTACCGGGACAGGGGGCCAGCCCCAGCATTTT TRBJ1-5 TRBD1 TRBV18 once
CAIQTGTKNTEAFF TGTGCCATCCAGACCGGGACAAAGAACACTGAAGCTTTCTTT TRBJ1-1 - TRBV10-3 -
CASGNRGSNQPQHF TGTGCCAGCGGGAACAGGGGAAGCAATCAGCCCCAGCATTTT TRBJ1-5 TRBD1 TRBV2 -
CASTDGTGREKLFF TGTGCCAGTACGGACGGGACAGGGCGGGAAAAACTGTTTTTT TRBJ1-4 TRBD1 TRBV19 -
CASSWGQGGNTEAFF TGTGCCAGCAGCTGGGGACAGGGGGGCAACACTGAAGCTTTCTTT TRBJ1-1 TRBD1 TRBV7-6 -
CASSQDSLLAGSETQYF TGTGCCAGCAGCCAAGATAGTTTACTAGCGGGGTCAGAGACCCAGTACTTC TRBJ2-5 TRBD2 TRBV4-2 -
CASSWTSGGASDTQYF TGTGCCAGTAGTTGGACTAGCGGGGGGGCGTCAGATACGCAGTATTTT TRBJ2-3 TRBD2 TRBV19 -
CASRPSGVDGYTF TGTGCCAGCAGACCCTCCGGGGTGGATGGCTACACCTTC TRBJ1-2 - TRBV12-3/TRBV12-4 -
CASRPAQSGYSYNSPLHF TGTGCCAGCAGACCAGCCCAGTCGGGTTACTCCTATAATTCACCCCTCCACTTT TRBJ1-6 - TRBV27 -
CASSLQGSPLHF TGTGCCAGCAGCTTACAGGGTTCACCCCTCCACTTT TRBJ1-6 - TRBV7-9 -
CASSLVFRRADTEAFF TGCGCCAGCAGCTTGGTCTTTCGCAGGGCTGACACTGAAGCTTTCTTT TRBJ1-1 - TRBV5-1 -
CASSLGISNQETQYF TGTGCCAGCAGCTTAGGTATCAGTAACCAAGAGACCCAGTACTTC TRBJ2-5 - TRBV7-7 -
CAISREGHGYTF TGTGCCATCAGCAGGGAAGGACACGGCTACACCTTC TRBJ1-2 - TRBV10-3 -
CASSLGWGQGSFREAFF TGCGCCAGCAGCTTAGGATGGGGACAGGGGAGCTTCCGTGAAGCTTTCTTT TRBJ1-1 TRBD1 TRBV5-1 once
CASSQGGVNTEAFF TGCGCCAGCAGCCAGGGAGGGGTGAACACTGAAGCTTTCTTT TRBJ1-1 - TRBV4-1 few
CASSRPSGGASHNEQFF TGTGCCAGCAGCAGACCTAGCGGGGGGGCTTCCCACAATGAGCAGTTCTTC TRBJ2-1 TRBD2 TRBV9 -
CASSQFGEVSTGLFF TGTGCCAGCAGCCAATTCGGGGAGGTGAGCACCGGGCTGTTTTTT TRBJ2-2 - TRBV4-2 -
CASSFRLLTYNTEAFF TGTGCCAGCAGCTTTCGTCTCCTCACCTACAACACTGAAGCTTTCTTT TRBJ1-1 - TRBV7-2 -